This entry features one T cell receptor (beta chain) sequence. Original processing methods: Amplification with reference gene primers provided the estimates of nucleated cell counts. The data were produced by immunoSEQ multiplex PCR, yet TCRdb's version contains in-frame clones alone and is incomplete. For V, J and clone size, that table is used; D and trimming come from the DNA. The table records 140,000 to 150,000 clones, over 75% of them present only once. This specimen belongs to a study of blood T cell repertoires in COVID-19. Study-level information: COVID-19 samples from acute and convalescent phases originated in the United States, Italy and Spain. Nucleic acid was either cDNA or gDNA, and it came from T cells, B-cell-depleted T cells, or PBMCs.

The receptor comes from a man aged 65 to 85 with acute or convalescent COVID-19. Material for sequencing was peripheral blood.

The CDR3 is CASSTTDRKGEQFF. The CDR3 DNA is TGTGCCAGTAGTACCACGGACAGGAAAGGTGAGCAGTTCTTC. This chain links TRBV19 with TRBJ2-1; 7 bases align to TRBD1. There are 14 residues in the CDR3. In germline, CDR1 is LNHDA, CDR2 SQIVND (reference sequence). Trimming removed 4 bases from V and 9 bases from J; junction bases left unmatched: 9.